The 27 T cell receptor beta chains reported below all come from one sample, sequenced in a study of blood T cell repertoires in COVID-19. Libraries were prepared by immunoSEQ multiplex PCR; TCRdb keeps only in-frame clonotypes and omits some of them. The data hold around 380,000 clones, with roughly 80% observed a single time. The sample was peripheral blood. The origin of the receptors is a human donor with acute or convalescent COVID-19. The donor label of this sample is uncertain.

This chain connects TRBV3-1 (or the pseudogene TRBV3-2) to TRBJ2-3; 12 bases fit TRBD2. The germline gives CDR1 LGHDT, CDR2 YNNKEL (reference sequence). Losses at the gene ends were 3 bases for V and 5 bases for J; bases not matched to a gene: 9. The CDR3 totals 17 residues. For the CDR3, the DNA is TGTGCCAGCAGCCAGGAAAGACTAGCGGGAGTAGGAGATACGCAGTATTTT. Amino acid sequence: CASSQERLAGVGDTQYF.

The sample holds one count of this clone. The chain employs TRBV5-5 and TRBJ1-5, with unresolved D. The CDR3 totals 16 residues. V lost 0 bases and J lost 0, with 10 bases in between. In germline, CDR1 is SGHKS, CDR2 YYEKEE (reference sequence). Here the CDR3 DNA reads TGTGCCAGCAGCTTGGGCCAGCGGTATAGCAATCAGCCCCAGCATTTT. Protein product: CASSLGQRYSNQPQHF.

The V and J genes are TRBV30 and TRBJ2-3; D is perhaps TRBD2 (5 bases). With 0 bases removed from V and 4 bases from J, the gap between germline ends came to 20 bases. CDR3 size: 17 residues. Germline loops: CDR1 GTSNPN, CDR2 SVGIG (reference sequence). The DNA for the CDR3 is TGTGCCTGGAGTGTACTAGGAGTCCCGCCCGGGCCAGATACGCAGTATTTT. As protein: CAWSVLGVPPGPDTQYF. The full variable domain, in which reference TRBV30 and TRBJ2-3 provide the parts outside the CDR3, is SQTIHQWPATLVQPVGSPLSLECTVEGTSNPNLYWYRQAAGRGLQLLFYSVGIGQISSEVPQNLSASRPQDRQFILSSKKLLLSDSGFYLCAWSVLGVPPGPDTQYFGPGTRLTVL.

Points on this clone: At the DNA level, this CDR3 is encoded by other sequences in the same sample as well. The V gene is TRBV18, the J gene TRBJ1-5; tentatively, D is TRBD1 (5 bases). The CDR3 consists of 15 residues. Trimming pared 3 bases from V and 3 bases from J, leaving 12 bases between. From germline, CDR1 is KGHSH and CDR2 LQKENI. CDR3 residues: CASSPGTGDNQPQHF. CDR3 nucleotide sequence: TGTGCCAGCTCACCCGGAACGGGGGACAATCAGCCCCAGCATTTT.

The V call is TRBV4-2, the J call TRBJ1-2, with a tentative D call TRBD1 (6 bases). V was shortened by 1 base and J by 6 bases, with 24 bases between the two germline ends. Germline CDR1 and CDR2: LGHNA and YNFKEQ. This CDR3 contains 18 residues. CDR3 loop: CASSQAGTSIRVSDGYTF. In DNA form, the CDR3 reads TGTGCCAGCAGCCAAGCCGGGACAAGTATTAGAGTATCTGATGGCTACACCTTC.

The chain links TRBV5-4 to TRBJ2-2; D is perhaps TRBD2 (5 bases). This CDR3 has 13 amino acids. V was pared by 0 bases and J by 5 bases, with 5 bases between. Per the germline V gene, CDR1 is SGHNT and CDR2 is YYREEE (reference sequence). The CDR3 sequence is CASSLAGTGELFF. The CDR3 DNA is TGTGCCAGCAGCTTGGCGGGGACCGGGGAGCTGTTTTTT.

The genes are TRBV4-2 and TRBJ2-2; 11 bases line up with TRBD2. With 2 bases clipped from V and 4 bases from J, the junction kept 3 bases outside the gene matches. This CDR3 contains 16 residues. In germline, CDR1 is LGHNA, CDR2 YNFKEQ. In DNA, the CDR3 is TGTGCCAGCAGCCAAACTAGCGGGAGTTCCACCGGGGAGCTGTTTTTT. Its protein product is CASSQTSGSSTGELFF.

The CDR3 DNA is TGCAGCGTTGAAGGGGGGCTTCACTTGAACACTGAAGCTTTCTTT. This gives the protein CSVEGGLHLNTEAFF. The V call is TRBV29-1, the J call TRBJ1-1, with D perhaps TRBD1 (6 bases). In germline, CDR1 is SQVTM, CDR2 ANQGSEA. There are 15 residues in the CDR3. Trimming removed 1 base from V and 0 bases from J, with 12 bases in between. The whole variable domain, remainder taken from reference TRBV29-1 and TRBJ1-1, is SAVISQKPSRDICQRGTSLTIQCQVDSQVTMMFWYRQQPGQSLTLIATANQGSEATYESGFVIDKFPISRPNLTFSTLTVSNMSPEDSSIYLCSVEGGLHLNTEAFFGQGTRLTVV.

This sequence joins TRBV7-6 and TRBJ2-2; 12 nucleotides align to TRBD1. Germline values: CDR1 SGHVS, CDR2 FNYEAQ. This CDR3 contains 16 residues. V dropped 1 base and J dropped 7; count of bases not matched to a gene: 4. This chain's CDR3 is CASSLEGTGGSGELFF. The CDR3 DNA follows: TGTGCCAGCAGCTTAGAAGGGACAGGGGGCAGCGGGGAGCTGTTTTTT.

This chain connects TRBV11-3 to TRBJ2-7; TRBD1 aligns across 7 bases. Trimming at V came to 5 bases and at J to 6 bases, leaving 4 bases not matched to a gene. The CDR3 is made up of 12 amino acids. The germline CDR1 and CDR2 sequences are SGHNT and YENEEA. CDR3 sequence (DNA): TGTGCCAGCAGCCGACAGGGCGGCGAGCAGTACTTC. Translation: CASSRQGGEQYF.

The J gene is TRBJ1-6, the V gene TRBV11-2; 9 positions agree with TRBD1. The CDR3 contains 17 residues. J gave up 2 bases and V 4 bases, and 6 bases lay outside the gene matches. CDR1 SGHAT and CDR2 FQNNGV come from the germline V gene. CDR3 bases: TGTGCCAGCAGCTACAGGGGGCAGAGAACCTATAATTCACCCCTCCACTTT. It specifies CASSYRGQRTYNSPLHF.

In DNA form, the CDR3 reads TGTGCCAGCAGCTTGAGCTCGAACACCGGGGAGCTGTTTTTT. It codes for CASSLSSNTGELFF. The gene calls are TRBV11-3 and TRBJ2-2; D is unclear. Germline V lookup: CDR1 SGHNT, CDR2 YENEEA. Trimming stripped 3 bases from V and 0 bases from J, with 5 bases between. The CDR3 consists of 14 residues.

The chain couples TRBV7-9 to TRBJ2-7; D perhaps matches TRBD1 (5 bases). The germline gives CDR1 SEHNR, CDR2 FQNEAQ (reference sequence). There are 15 residues in the CDR3. The V end lost 1 base, the J end lost 2 bases, and 12 bases lay between the germline ends. CDR3 in DNA: TGTGCCAGCAGCTTAGGAAGTGGGGCCCCCTACGAGCAGTACTTC. It translates to CASSLGSGAPYEQYF. The whole variable domain, remainder taken from reference TRBV7-9 and TRBJ2-7, is DTGVSQNPRHKITKRGQNVTFRCDPISEHNRLYWYRQTLGQGPEFLTYFQNEAQLEKSRLLSDRFSAERPKGSFSTLEIQRTEQGDSAMYLCASSLGSGAPYEQYFGPGTRLTVT.

The chain uses TRBV19 and TRBJ1-2; 8 bases map to TRBD1. Germline V gene data show CDR1 as LNHDA and CDR2 as SQIVND (reference sequence). J lost 7 bases, V lost 3 bases, and 4 bases had no gene match. This CDR3 region has 13 residues. The CDR3 DNA sequence: TGTGCCAGTAGTATGGACAGGGTGGTTGGCTACACCTTC. Protein product: CASSMDRVVGYTF. Full variable domain (remainder filled in from reference TRBV19 and TRBJ1-2): DGGITQSPKYLFRKEGQNVTLSCEQNLNHDAMYWYRQDPGQGLRLIYYSQIVNDFQKGDIAEGYSVSREKKESFPLTVTSAQKNPTAFYLCASSMDRVVGYTFGSGTRLTVV.

V usage is TRBV19 and J usage is TRBJ2-3; 9 nucleotides agree with TRBD1. There are 14 residues in the CDR3. The junction had 3 bases not matched to a gene; V was cut back by 4 bases and J by 4 bases. From germline, CDR1 is LNHDA and CDR2 SQIVND (reference sequence). The CDR3, as DNA: TGTGCCAGTAGTAGACAGGGGGTAGCAGATACGCAGTATTTT. This sequence encodes CASSRQGVADTQYF.

This chain uses TRBV5-1 with TRBJ2-4; TRBD2 matches at 9 bases. This CDR3 is built from 18 residues. The J segment lost 2 bases and the V segment lost 4 bases, leaving 13 bases of the junction unmatched. Germline CDR1 reads SGHRS; CDR2 reads YFSETQ. In DNA, the CDR3 is TGCGCCAGCAGCGCCCTCGCGGGAGGGCCAGGGACCAAAAACATTCAGTACTTC. It encodes CASSALAGGPGTKNIQYF.

This chain links TRBV6-2 or TRBV6-3 with TRBJ1-1; D not certain. Germline values: CDR1 MNHEY, CDR2 SVGEGT. The CDR3 is made up of 15 amino acids. With 2 bases removed from V and 11 bases from J, the gap between germline ends came to 21 bases. The CDR3 region has the DNA TGTGCCAGCAGTTACCACCCCCGGACGGGGTGGAGGGCTTTCTTT. Translation gives CASSYHPRTGWRAFF.

V is TRBV5-6 and J is TRBJ1-3; perhaps TRBD1 as D (6 bases). The CDR3 runs 16 residues. Germline CDR1 reads SGHDT; CDR2 reads YYEEEE. The V end was cut by 3 bases, the J end by 4 bases, with 17 bases between. The DNA for the CDR3 is TGTGCCAGCAGCTCTGACACAGGGTATACCGGAAACACCATATATTTT. Translation gives CASSSDTGYTGNTIYF.

This clone was detected only once. V is TRBV30 and J is TRBJ1-2; a possible D gene is TRBD1 (6 bases). CDR1 and CDR2 (germline): GTSNPN, SVGIG (reference sequence). Trimming stripped 0 bases from V and 7 bases from J, with 15 bases between. This CDR3 has 14 amino acids. The DNA for the CDR3 is TGTGCCTGGAGTGTAACAGGGCTCCCCATTGGCTACACCTTC. Its protein is CAWSVTGLPIGYTF.

The table lists this clone with a few counts. The chain recombines TRBV27 with TRBJ1-6; D remains ambiguous. Germline V gene lookup returns CDR1 MNHEY and CDR2 SMNVEV (reference sequence). CDR3 length: 15 amino acids. V was clipped by 1 base and J by 9 bases, with 13 bases between them. In nucleotides, the CDR3 is TGTGCCAGCAGTTTATTCGGTCCAGGAGGTTCACCCCTCCACTTT. It translates to CASSLFGPGGSPLHF.

The V and J genes are TRBV6-5 and TRBJ1-1; D gene unclear. The CDR3 is 13 residues long. Germline V gene data show CDR1 as MNHEY and CDR2 as SVGAGI. Trimming removed 8 bases from V and 3 bases from J, with 13 bases in between. CDR3 region: CASGFAADTEAFF. The CDR3 DNA reads as TGTGCCAGCGGTTTCGCCGCGGACACTGAAGCTTTCTTT.

This chain uses TRBV7-9 with TRBJ1-2; 7 bases line up with TRBD1. V lost 6 bases to trimming and J lost 0 bases; unmatched junction nucleotides: 4. Looked up from germline, CDR1 is SEHNR and CDR2 is FQNEAQ (reference sequence). The CDR3 runs 14 residues. DNA of the CDR3: TGTGCCAGCAGGTCGACAGGGCCTAACTATGGCTACACCTTC. This codes for CASRSTGPNYGYTF.

This clone was seen more than once but under ten times. The J gene is TRBJ2-2, the V gene TRBV30; D may be TRBD1 (6 bases). With 4 bases removed from V and 3 bases from J, the gap between germline ends came to 21 bases. Germline CDR1 is GTSNPN and CDR2 is SVGIG (reference sequence). The CDR3 runs 17 residues. CDR3 sequence: CAWMGAGLVLDTGELFF. In DNA, the CDR3 is TGTGCCTGGATGGGGGCAGGGCTGGTTCTGGACACCGGGGAGCTGTTTTTT.

This rearrangement joins TRBV6-6 to TRBJ1-1, with D unresolved. V gave up 0 bases and J gave up 4 bases, with 9 bases separating them. Germline V gives CDR1 MNHNY, CDR2 SVGAGI (reference sequence). The CDR3 runs to 14 residues. The CDR3 sequence is CASSYSREVTEAFF. The CDR3 nucleotides are TGTGCCAGCAGTTACTCGAGGGAGGTCACTGAAGCTTTCTTT.

The rearrangement uses TRBV7-9 and TRBJ1-5, with D possibly being TRBD1 (5 bases). There are 17 residues in the CDR3. Trimming removed 0 bases at V and 0 bases at J, with 12 bases between. Germline CDR1 and CDR2: SEHNR and FQNEAQ (reference sequence). This chain's CDR3 is CASSLAFTGDSNQPQHF. DNA of the CDR3: TGTGCCAGCAGCTTAGCCTTTACAGGTGATAGCAATCAGCCCCAGCATTTT.

This CDR3 reads CASRERGRADTQYF. CDR3 coding DNA: TGTGCCAGTAGGGAAAGGGGGCGAGCAGATACGCAGTATTTT. The V gene is TRBV19, the J gene TRBJ2-3; TRBD1 aligns across 7 bases. With 6 bases clipped from V and 4 bases from J, the junction kept 7 bases outside the gene matches. The CDR3 extends over 14 amino acids. Germline CDR1 and CDR2: LNHDA and SQIVND (reference sequence).

The gene calls are TRBV13 and TRBJ2-5, with 11 bases identical to TRBD2. The trim removed 5 bases at V and 5 bases at J, leaving 16 bases unmatched. Germline values: CDR1 PRHDT, CDR2 FYEKMQ (reference sequence). The CDR3 consists of 18 residues. As DNA, the CDR3 is TGTGCCAGCAGCGACCGTGCCTCTTCTAGCGGGGGGCGGGAGACCCAGTACTTC. Protein product: CASSDRASSSGGRETQYF. The variable domain in full, completed from reference TRBV13 and TRBJ2-5, reads AAGVIQSPRHLIKEKRETATLKCYPIPRHDTVYWYQQGPGQDPQFLISFYEKMQSDKGSIPDRFSAQQFSDYHSELNMSSLELGDSALYFCASSDRASSSGGRETQYFGPGTRLLVL.